This T cell receptor (beta chain) originates from a study of blood T cells in healthy people across ages. V was cut by 7 bases and J by 1 base, with 10 bases left in between. The V gene's germline CDR1 is SNHLY and CDR2 FYNNEI. CDR3 length: 13 amino acids. Primers used in a second PCR of about 7 to 11 cycles were a sample-barcoded 5' primer and a J-beta primer mix. TCRdb re-called the 5' RACE reads through MiXCR, storing one row per CDR3 protein. The data show hundreds of thousands of distinct CDR3 sequences, around 49% seen once. The chain has TRBV2 and TRBJ1-1; D not certain. This clonotype was obtained from a woman aged 60-70 years in good health. The sample was blood. The CDR3: CASKRGWNTEAFF. DNA for the CDR3: TGTGCCAGCAAGCGGGGATGGAACACTGAAGCTTTCTTT.